The source of this T cell receptor (beta chain) is a study of tumor-infiltrating lymphocytes in primary liver carcinoma. A primer in the constant region served to generate TCR beta cDNA from 450 to 600 ng of total RNA. It was through three nested multiplex PCR rounds of slightly modified ARM-PCR that TCR beta libraries arose. Forward primers for TRBV1-TRBV30 and a C-beta reverse primer served the first two PCR rounds, at 10 cycles each. TCRdb passed the multiplex PCR reads through MiXCR, listing each CDR3 protein once. The top ten hold over 15% of the sample, which has over 35,000 distinct CDR3 sequences, approximately 73% seen once. Starting material for RNA and DNA co-extraction consisted of about 20-33 mg of unsorted bulk tissue. Trimming took 3 bases from V and 8 from J, leaving 16 bases between them. The germline CDR1 and CDR2 sequences are SGHAT and FQDESV (reference sequence). There are 15 residues in the CDR3.

The chain couples TRBV11-1 to TRBJ2-2, with a weak D call TRBD1 (6 bases). Sequencing was carried out using liver tumor tissue from sampling region 2. Sample subset: tumor region T2, inferior pole. The TCR comes from a man aged 35-49 years with primary liver carcinoma and hepatitis B virus infection. For the CDR3, the DNA is TGTGCCAGCAGCTTTACAGGGCCTTTCTCAGGGGAGCTGTTTTTT. It specifies CASSFTGPFSGELFF.